This T cell receptor (beta chain) was sequenced in a study of shared T cell receptors in the human thymus. V was pared by 5 bases and J by 1 base, with 11 bases between. Germline values: CDR1 MNHEY, CDR2 SMNVEV (reference sequence). This CDR3 contains 14 residues. Only in-frame clones appear in the TCRdb table, and some are missing; sequencing was by immunoSEQ multiplex PCR. There are fewer than 700,000 clones in the sample; roughly 90% occur only once, and about 0.01% lies in the top ten. The data also belong to a second study, concerning human thymus T cells. From that second work: Thymus pieces cut out during corrective heart surgery were the tissue that was used. Related research described thymic repertoires that were highly overlapping among unrelated individuals.

V and J are TRBV27 and TRBJ1-1; D perhaps matches TRBD1 (6 bases). The sample consisted of thymocytes. The sequence was obtained from a boy younger than two with a congenital heart defect. Here the CDR3 reads CASSPQGQNTEAFF. The CDR3 DNA follows: TGTGCCAGCAGTCCTCAGGGACAGAACACTGAAGCTTTCTTT.